Given below is one T cell receptor (beta chain) in context. The J segment lost 6 bases and the V segment lost 5 bases, leaving 4 bases of the junction unmatched. This CDR3 is built from 14 residues. The germline V gene has CDR1 LNHDA and CDR2 SQIVND (reference sequence). This record belongs to a study of blood T cell repertoires in COVID-19. As for the study in general: Samples came from the United States, Italy and Spain, spanning acute and convalescent COVID-19. Sources were T cells, B-cell-depleted T cells, or PBMCs; the material itself was cDNA or gDNA.

Method: immunoSEQ multiplex PCR; TCRdb's copy keeps in-frame clones and lacks some. The sample records 200,000 to 300,000 clones, around 90% being singletons. This sequence was found in a man aged 60 to 69 who had recovered from COVID-19. Sequenced: peripheral blood. This chain joins TRBV19 and TRBJ2-2, with 9 bases fitting TRBD1. CDR3 amino acids: CASSPDRGAGELFF. For the CDR3, the DNA is TGTGCCAGTAGTCCGGACAGGGGAGCCGGGGAGCTGTTTTTT.